The 5 T cell receptor beta chains listed next were all sequenced from one sample in a study of neurological immune-mediated disorders. A single record per CDR3 protein comes from TCRdb applying MiXCR to the 5' RACE reads. The repertoire holds about 74,000 distinct CDR3 sequences, with around 5.5% as singletons. Sequences were obtained from PBMCs. Receptors originate from a young man with multiple sclerosis.

This clonotype was picked up many times. The V gene is TRBV29-1, the J gene TRBJ2-7, with D unclear. This CDR3 spans 13 amino acids. The ends were cut back, 1 base at V and 2 bases at J, with 9 bases in the middle. In germline, CDR1 is SQVTM, CDR2 ANQGSEA. This chain's CDR3 is CSVEGGRAYEQYF. The DNA for the CDR3 is TGCAGCGTTGAAGGAGGACGGGCCTACGAGCAGTACTTC.

This clonotype was detected only a few times. In nucleotides, the CDR3 is TGTGCCAGCAGCAGCCGGGCCCTCACTGAAGCTTTCTTT. Its protein is CASSSRALTEAFF. The chain recombines TRBV14 with TRBJ1-1; D remains unclear. This CDR3 is 13 amino acids long. The V gene lost 5 bases and the J gene lost 4 bases, with 11 bases spanning the gap. Germline V gene sequence: CDR1 SGHDN, CDR2 FVKESK. The variable domain in full, completed from reference TRBV14 and TRBJ1-1, reads EAGVTQFPSHSVIEKGQTVTLRCDPISGHDNLYWYRRVMGKEIKFLLHFVKESKQDESGMPNNRFLAERTGGTYSTLKVQPAELEDSGVYFCASSSRALTEAFFGQGTRLTVV.

The sample holds many counts of this clonotype. The rearrangement uses TRBV20-1 and TRBJ2-7; TRBD1 is a possible D gene (6 bases). The germline CDR1 and CDR2 sequences are DFQATT and SNEGSKA (reference sequence). Trimming shortened V by 7 bases and J by 3 bases, and 19 bases separated the two germline ends. The CDR3 is made up of 14 amino acids. CDR3 loop: CSGLLTGLVYEQYF. CDR3 DNA sequence: TGCAGTGGCCTACTTACAGGGCTAGTCTACGAGCAGTACTTC.

There are many counts of this clonotype. V gene TRBV20-1 combines with J gene TRBJ1-1; 10 nucleotides line up with TRBD1. The J segment lost 7 bases and the V segment lost 6 bases, leaving 5 bases of the junction unmatched. The germline CDR1 and CDR2 sequences are DFQATT and SNEGSKA (reference sequence). CDR3 length: 12 amino acids. CDR3 DNA sequence: TGCAGTGCCAGGGGACAGGGGTATGAAGCTTTCTTT. Amino acids: CSARGQGYEAFF.

This clonotype appeared many times. The chain employs TRBV20-1 and TRBJ1-2; D gene uncertain. The CDR3 extends over 15 amino acids. Trimming took off 3 bases at V and 3 bases at J, with 17 bases between the two ends. Per germline, CDR1 DFQATT and CDR2 SNEGSKA (reference sequence). In nucleotides, the CDR3 is TGCAGTGCTAGTCATCACCGCGGGTCCGACTATGGCTACACCTTC. It translates to CSASHHRGSDYGYTF.